Presented here are 17 T cell receptor beta chains from one specimen sequenced in a study of OX40 agonist ivuxolimab in advanced cancers. TCRdb keeps only in-frame clones here, not all; method: immunoSEQ multiplex PCR. The table lists over 100,000 clones, around 93% of them singletons. The sequencing used CD4+ or CD8+ T cells sorted from blood, collected in a trial of the OX40 agonist ivuxolimab. Receptors were obtained from an adult with an advanced solid tumor such as melanoma, head and neck, liver or kidney cancer.

The V gene is TRBV5-4, the J gene TRBJ2-7; tentatively, D is TRBD2 (7 bases). The CDR3 is 14 amino acids. CDR1 is SGHNT, CDR2 YYREEE, per germline (reference sequence). V was cut by 3 bases and J by 6 bases, with 16 bases left in between. The DNA of the CDR3 is TGTGCCAGCAGCTCCAAAGGGGGGGACCCCGAGCAGTACTTC. It specifies CASSSKGGDPEQYF. The full variable domain, completed using reference TRBV5-4 and TRBJ2-7, is ETGVTQSPTHLIKTRGQQVTLRCSSQSGHNTVSWYQQALGQGPQFIFQYYREEENGRGNFPPRFSGLQFPNYSSELNVNALELDDSALYLCASSSKGGDPEQYFGPGTRLTVT.

V gene TRBV30 combines with J gene TRBJ1-6, with TRBD1 matching over 9 bases. Looked up from germline, CDR1 is GTSNPN and CDR2 is SVGIG (reference sequence). V gave up 5 bases and J gave up 3 bases; unmatched junction bases: 8. The length of the CDR3 is 16 residues. The CDR3 nucleotides read TGTGCCTGGGACACTGCGACAGGGGGCTATAATTCACCCCTCCACTTT. Residues: CAWDTATGGYNSPLHF.

The gene calls are TRBV7-6 and TRBJ2-7, with 8 bases fitting TRBD2. The CDR3 has 14 residues. Losses at the gene ends were 5 bases for V and 3 bases for J; bases not matched to a gene: 6. Germline V CDR1 and CDR2: SGHVS, FNYEAQ. Here the CDR3 reads CASSRAGDFYEQYF. The CDR3 coding sequence is TGTGCCAGCAGCCGAGCGGGAGATTTCTACGAGCAGTACTTC.

In this sample, this clone turned up a few times. This chain joins TRBV14 and TRBJ2-2; D not resolved. Germline CDR1 and CDR2: SGHDN and FVKESK. Deletions cut 2 bases from V and 5 bases from J, with 6 bases between. The CDR3 sequence is 13 residues long. CDR3 nucleotides: TGTGCCAGCAGCCAATTTTTAACCGGGGAGCTGTTTTTT. Translating it yields CASSQFLTGELFF.

The gene calls are TRBV9 and TRBJ2-7, with TRBD2 identical over 12 bases. This CDR3 is built from 15 residues. The ends lost 2 bases at V and 5 bases at J; junction bases unmatched: 5. Germline loops: CDR1 SGDLS, CDR2 YYNGEE. CDR3 nucleotide sequence: TGTGCCAGCAGCGTTCTAGCGGGGGGGCCCCACGAGCAGTACTTC. Its translation is CASSVLAGGPHEQYF.

This sequence joins TRBV19 and TRBJ1-2, with D possibly TRBD1 on 5 matching bases. Germline lookup yields CDR1 LNHDA and CDR2 SQIVND (reference sequence). Trimming stripped 3 bases from V and 1 base from J, with 6 bases between. This CDR3 region has 13 residues. The CDR3 sequence is CASSMGLNYGYTF. DNA of the CDR3: TGTGCCAGTAGTATGGGACTTAACTATGGCTACACCTTC.

This rearrangement joins TRBV28 to TRBJ1-5, with D possibly TRBD1 on 5 matching bases. From germline, CDR1 is MDHEN and CDR2 SYDVKM. Trimming removed 4 bases from V and 4 bases from J, with 14 bases in between. There are 15 residues in the CDR3. The CDR3 loop reads CASSWGTRGNQPQHF. The CDR3, as DNA: TGTGCCAGCAGTTGGGGGACCCGGGGTAATCAGCCCCAGCATTTT.

The V call is TRBV5-6, the J call TRBJ1-3, with D perhaps TRBD1 (5 bases). The CDR3 length is 14 residues. CDR1 and CDR2 (germline): SGHDT, YYEEEE. Trimming removed 2 bases at V and 3 bases at J, with 9 bases between. The CDR3 region has the DNA TGTGCCAGCAGCTTTGCAGGGTTTGGAAACACCATATATTTT. Translated: CASSFAGFGNTIYF.

J is TRBJ1-1 and V is TRBV18, with D maybe TRBD1 (6 bases). Germline CDR1 KGHSH, CDR2 LQKENI. CDR3 length: 16 amino acids. The V gene lost 4 bases and the J gene lost 1 base, with 16 bases spanning the gap. CDR3 nucleotides: TGTGCCAGCTCACGGTCTAGGTCGGGGGCGAACACTGAAGCTTTCTTT. Amino acids: CASSRSRSGANTEAFF.

The chain joins TRBV4-3 to TRBJ2-5; unclear D gene. Germline lookup yields CDR1 LGHNA and CDR2 YSLEER. V gave up 0 bases and J gave up 2 bases, with 10 bases separating them. The CDR3 consists of 15 residues. The CDR3 here is CASSQDLGRQETQYF. CDR3 DNA: TGCGCCAGCAGCCAAGATCTAGGTCGGCAAGAGACCCAGTACTTC.

To note about this clone: The sample contains more than one DNA sequence encoding this CDR3. CDR3 nucleotide sequence: TGCGCCAGCAGCTTGGCTTTGGGGACAGATACGCAGTATTTT. It translates to CASSLALGTDTQYF. This rearrangement joins TRBV5-1 to TRBJ2-3; D call uncertain. The germline V gene encodes CDR1 SGHRS and CDR2 YFSETQ. The CDR3 length is 14 residues. The V end lost 0 bases, the J end lost 3 bases, and 8 bases lay between the germline ends.

The chain links TRBV5-1 to TRBJ1-3; D is perhaps TRBD1 (5 bases). The CDR3 contains 16 residues. Germline values: CDR1 SGHRS, CDR2 YFSETQ. V dropped 0 bases and J dropped 0 bases, with 10 bases sitting between them. DNA for the CDR3: TGCGCCAGCAGCTTGGAAGGGGTTTACTCTGGAAACACCATATATTTT. It is translated as CASSLEGVYSGNTIYF.

The chain couples TRBV5-1 to TRBJ2-2, with 7 positions matching TRBD1. Germline CDR1 SGHRS, CDR2 YFSETQ. The CDR3 has 17 amino acids. V dropped 5 bases and J dropped 2; count of bases not matched to a gene: 12. The CDR3 DNA reads as TGCGCCAGCAGAGGGGGCCAATGGGGGATTAACACCGGGGAGCTGTTTTTT. Residues: CASRGGQWGINTGELFF. Variable domain in full (rest from reference TRBV5-1 and TRBJ2-2): KAGVTQTPRYLIKTRGQQVTLSCSPISGHRSVSWYQQTPGQGLQFLFEYFSETQRNKGNFPGRFSGRQFSNSRSEMNVSTLELGDSALYLCASRGGQWGINTGELFFGEGSRLTVL.

The V and J genes are TRBV7-9 and TRBJ2-1; D unclear. This CDR3 is built from 15 residues. Germline V CDR1 and CDR2: SEHNR, FQNEAQ (reference sequence). Between the trimmed V and J ends, which lost 5 bases and 0 bases, there was a span of 11 bases. The CDR3 DNA follows: TGTGCCAGCAGCCGGACGCCCAGCTCCTACAATGAGCAGTTCTTC. Its protein product is CASSRTPSSYNEQFF.

The CDR3 DNA is TGTGCCAGCAGCCAAGAGGTCAGGGGGTGGACTGAAGCTTTCTTT. Residues: CASSQEVRGWTEAFF. The chain carries TRBV4-2 and TRBJ1-1, with TRBD1 matching 7 bases. V shed 0 bases, J shed 5 bases, and the junction held 6 bases outside the gene matches. This CDR3 comprises 15 residues. Germline V lookup: CDR1 LGHNA, CDR2 YNFKEQ.

This chain uses TRBV5-4 with TRBJ1-1; tentative D call: TRBD1 (5 bases). This CDR3 is 15 amino acids long. Trimming pared 6 bases from V and 6 bases from J, leaving 21 bases between. The germline CDR1 and CDR2 sequences are SGHNT and YYREEE (reference sequence). The CDR3 is CASIPMGQGFPEAFF. In DNA form, the CDR3 reads TGTGCCAGCATCCCAATGGGGCAGGGTTTCCCTGAAGCTTTCTTT.

The rearrangement links TRBV5-6 to TRBJ2-3; D not certain. V lost 4 bases to trimming and J lost 1 base, with 13 bases between them. The CDR3 runs to 15 residues. Per the germline V gene, CDR1 is SGHDT and CDR2 is YYEEEE. DNA for the CDR3: TGTGCCAGCAGCACTCCCGGCCCGGGCACAGATACGCAGTATTTT. Its protein is CASSTPGPGTDTQYF.